A single sample is the source of the 32 T cell receptor beta chains below, sequenced in a study of blood T cells in healthy people across ages. Primed by a sample-barcoded 5' primer and a J-beta primer mix, a second PCR proceeded for about 6 to 12 cycles. TCRdb reanalysed the 5' RACE reads using MiXCR and keeps one entry per CDR3 protein. In the table there are over 750,000 distinct CDR3 sequences, 20% to 30% of which are singletons. The data were also submitted as part of a second study, on T cells of mothers and their children.

Sequencing input: blood. These receptors came from a boy aged 5 to 17 in good health.

This chain links TRBV28 with TRBJ1-4; 9 nucleotides line up with TRBD1. The trim removed 7 bases at V and 6 bases at J, leaving 18 bases unmatched. CDR3 size: 18 residues. The germline gives CDR1 MDHEN, CDR2 SYDVKM. The CDR3 loop is CASTTQDRGALRDEKLFF. In DNA form, the CDR3 reads TGTGCCAGCACCACTCAGGACAGGGGCGCCCTAAGGGATGAAAAACTGTTTTTT.

V gene TRBV20-1 combines with J gene TRBJ2-5; D is unresolved. This CDR3 is built from 9 residues. Germline V gene data show CDR1 as DFQATT and CDR2 as SNEGSKA (reference sequence). The CDR3 DNA is TGCACTTGGGCGGAGACCCAGTACTTC. This encodes CTWAETQYF.

V usage is TRBV24-1 and J usage is TRBJ2-5; 13 nucleotides align to TRBD2. The germline CDR1 and CDR2 sequences are KGHDR and SFDVKD. The CDR3 has 15 residues. The junction had 8 bases not matched to a gene; V was cut back by 9 bases and J by 5 bases. The CDR3 region is CATGRTSGRGETQYF. The CDR3 DNA reads TGTGCCACCGGTAGGACTAGCGGGAGAGGTGAGACCCAGTACTTC.

In its sample, this clonotype was seen a few times. The J gene is TRBJ2-3, the V gene TRBV7-3; 8 bases align to TRBD2. Germline CDR1 reads SGHTA; CDR2 reads FQGTGA. J gave up 2 bases and V 5 bases, and 6 bases lay outside the gene matches. The CDR3 contains 15 residues. The CDR3 sequence is CASSLLAAHTDTQYF. The DNA for the CDR3 is TGTGCCAGCAGCCTACTAGCGGCCCACACAGATACGCAGTATTTT.

The V gene is TRBV20-1, the J gene TRBJ2-3; D remains ambiguous. Trimming took 2 bases from V and 2 from J, leaving 20 bases between them. Per germline, CDR1 DFQATT and CDR2 SNEGSKA (reference sequence). CDR3 length: 17 amino acids. The CDR3 nucleotides read TGCAGTGCTAGAAAATTTGGCAAGGCAGTATTCACAGATACGCAGTATTTT. As protein: CSARKFGKAVFTDTQYF.

The chain employs TRBV10-3 and TRBJ2-7, with TRBD1 matching 7 bases. Germline V gene sequence: CDR1 ENHRY, CDR2 SYGVKD. The ends lost 3 bases at V and 0 bases at J; junction bases unmatched: 8. This CDR3 comprises 16 residues. CDR3 DNA sequence: TGTGCCATCAGTGATCTCGAAGGGGGCAGCTCCTACGAGCAGTACTTC. As protein: CAISDLEGGSSYEQYF.

This clonotype was counted a few times. The chain is built from TRBV5-1 and TRBJ2-5; 13 positions match TRBD2. Germline V CDR1 and CDR2: SGHRS, YFSETQ. The CDR3 is 16 amino acids. The J segment lost 5 bases and the V segment lost 2 bases, leaving 6 bases of the junction unmatched. The chain's CDR3 is CASSFQGTSGIETQYF. Here the CDR3 DNA reads TGCGCCAGCAGCTTTCAAGGGACTAGCGGGATCGAGACCCAGTACTTC.

The CDR3 reads CASSPMGGRNEQFF. The CDR3 DNA sequence: TGTGCCAGCAGTCCCATGGGCGGGAGGAATGAGCAGTTCTTC. The rearrangement links TRBV28 to TRBJ2-1; 8 positions agree with TRBD2. Losses at the gene ends were 5 bases for V and 7 bases for J; bases not matched to a gene: 7. This CDR3 region has 14 residues. Per the germline V gene, CDR1 is MDHEN and CDR2 is SYDVKM.

The genes are TRBV5-1 and TRBJ1-1; D is unresolved. The V and J ends lost 5 bases and 4 bases respectively, with 9 bases between them. The CDR3 sequence is 12 residues long. Germline V gives CDR1 SGHRS, CDR2 YFSETQ. Written as DNA, the CDR3 is TGCGCCAGCAGGATCGTGGGCACTGAAGCTTTCTTT. Protein product: CASRIVGTEAFF.

The chain links TRBV28 to TRBJ2-5; 12 bases are a match to TRBD2. This CDR3 is built from 16 residues. The germline V gene encodes CDR1 MDHEN and CDR2 SYDVKM. V shed 8 bases, J shed 2 bases, and the junction held 9 bases outside the gene matches. CDR3 loop: CASRLAGDNYQETQYF. CDR3 nucleotide sequence: TGTGCCAGCCGACTAGCGGGAGATAATTATCAAGAGACCCAGTACTTC.

The chain carries TRBV5-1 and TRBJ2-7; 12 nucleotides match TRBD2. The tail of the sequence fits TRBJ2-1 better, so the J call may be wrong. The CDR3 covers 15 residues. CDR1 and CDR2 (germline): SGHRS, YFSETQ. CDR3 protein: CASSLGLAGDHEQFF. The CDR3 DNA reads as TGCGCCAGCAGCTTGGGACTAGCGGGAGACCATGAGCAGTTCTTC.

The CDR3 nucleotides read TGCAGCGTTTCTTCCCCCACACACGGTGAGCAGTTCTTC. Residues: CSVSSPTHGEQFF. The chain couples TRBV29-1 to TRBJ2-5, with D unclear. The DNA end favors TRBJ2-1, so the J call may be wrong. Germline loops: CDR1 SQVTM, CDR2 ANQGSEA. The CDR3 is 13 residues long.

This clonotype was detected a few times. The rearrangement links TRBV4-1 to TRBJ2-2; 14 nucleotides line up with TRBD2. J lost 7 bases, V lost 3 bases, and 4 bases had no gene match. The V gene's germline CDR1 is MGHRA and CDR2 YSYEKL. The CDR3 consists of 16 residues. The DNA of the CDR3 is TGCGCCAGCAGCCAGGGGACTAGCGGGAGAGGCGGGGAGCTGTTTTTT. Its protein is CASSQGTSGRGGELFF.

CDR3 DNA sequence: TGTGCCAGCTCGGGACAGAACACCGGGGAGCTGTTTTTT. The encoded protein is CASSGQNTGELFF. The rearrangement links TRBV2 to TRBJ2-2; tentative D call: TRBD1 (6 bases). Looked up from germline, CDR1 is SNHLY and CDR2 is FYNNEI. The CDR3 is made up of 13 amino acids. Trimming shortened V by 8 bases and J by 1 base, and 8 bases separated the two germline ends.

The chain joins TRBV29-1 to TRBJ2-7, with unresolved D. The CDR3 covers 14 residues. The ends were cut back, 2 bases at V and 6 bases at J, with 17 bases in the middle. Germline CDR1 and CDR2: SQVTM and ANQGSEA. The CDR3 DNA follows: TGCAGCGTTGAAATAGACCGCAGTCCGACCGAGCAGTACTTC. Its protein product is CSVEIDRSPTEQYF.

A few counts support this clonotype. The chain uses TRBV28 and TRBJ2-1; no definite D call. The J call may be wrong; the DNA end is better matched by TRBJ2-7. The germline CDR1 and CDR2 sequences are MDHEN and SYDVKM. The CDR3 contains 13 residues. The CDR3 DNA sequence: TGTGCCAGCAGGCCTCAGGCAGTCTACGAGCAGTACTTC. Amino acids: CASRPQAVYEQYF.

A few counts support this clonotype. The CDR3 region is CASSFRKGGQSNQETQYF. CDR3 DNA: TGTGCCAGCAGTTTTCGTAAGGGGGGACAAAGCAATCAAGAGACCCAGTACTTC. V and J are TRBV28 and TRBJ2-5, with D perhaps assigned TRBD1 or TRBD2 (6 bases each). Per germline, CDR1 MDHEN and CDR2 SYDVKM. Trimming pared 3 bases from V and 2 bases from J, leaving 22 bases between. This CDR3 region has 18 residues.

This clonotype showed up just a few times. The chain links TRBV7-9 to TRBJ2-1, with D perhaps matching TRBD2 (5 bases). Trimming removed 6 bases from V and 5 bases from J, with 17 bases in between. The CDR3 spans 15 residues. Germline CDR1 SEHNR, CDR2 FQNEAQ (reference sequence). The CDR3 reads CASSRGLLIDNEQFF. The CDR3 bases are TGTGCCAGCAGTCGCGGGCTTCTGATAGACAATGAGCAGTTCTTC.

The chain uses TRBV21-1 and TRBJ2-3. TRBV21-1 is a listed pseudogene. CDR3 size: 14 residues. CDR3 region: CASSTRCGTDTQYF. CDR3 in DNA: TGTGCCAGCAGCACTCGGTGTGGCACAGATACGCAGTATTTT.

In this sample, this clonotype turned up a few times. The J gene is TRBJ2-6, the V gene TRBV2, with TRBD1 as a possible D gene (6 bases). Germline CDR1 and CDR2: SNHLY and FYNNEI. The V and J ends lost 6 bases and 15 bases respectively, with 21 bases between them. The CDR3 is made up of 14 amino acids. The CDR3 DNA reads as TGTGCCAGCAGCGTTATACCGGGACAAGGGACCCTGACTTTC. Amino acid sequence: CASSVIPGQGTLTF.

CDR3 region: CSVEAAGAGELFF. DNA for the CDR3: TGCAGCGTTGAAGCAGCAGGGGCCGGGGAGCTGTTTTTT. The chain recombines TRBV29-1 with TRBJ2-2; D perhaps matches TRBD1 (6 bases). The CDR3 runs to 13 residues. With 1 base removed from V and 6 bases from J, the gap between germline ends came to 9 bases. The germline CDR1 and CDR2 sequences are SQVTM and ANQGSEA.

In this sample, this clonotype turned up a few times. This chain links TRBV12-5 with TRBJ2-2; 9 nucleotides align to TRBD1. The CDR3 runs 18 residues. Germline CDR1 LGHNT, CDR2 FRNRAP. The V and J ends lost 0 bases and 2 bases, in that order; junction bases with no gene match: 7. CDR3 sequence: CASGLVALTGGNTGELFF. The CDR3 DNA sequence: TGTGCTAGTGGTTTGGTGGCCCTGACAGGGGGTAACACCGGGGAGCTGTTTTTT.

This clonotype was found a few times. The chain has TRBV6-5 and TRBJ2-3; 8 bases fit TRBD2. The germline CDR1 and CDR2 sequences are MNHEY and SVGAGI. The CDR3 contains 14 residues. V was pared by 5 bases and J by 4 bases, with 5 bases of the junction left unmatched. In DNA form, the CDR3 reads TGTGCCAGCAGTCCGGGAGGGCCTGCAGATACGCAGTATTTT. Amino acids: CASSPGGPADTQYF.

Only a few counts were recorded for this clonotype. The J gene is TRBJ2-3, the V gene TRBV28, with 9 bases identical to TRBD2. The CDR3 loop spans 16 amino acids. V shed 10 bases and J 4 bases; nucleotides not matched to a gene: 15. Per the germline V gene, CDR1 is MDHEN and CDR2 is SYDVKM. The CDR3 region is CATSPVAGVGSDTQYF. DNA of the CDR3: TGTGCCACCTCCCCCGTAGCGGGAGTGGGCTCAGATACGCAGTATTTT.

The chain carries TRBV12-3 or TRBV12-4 and TRBJ2-3; D is undetermined. This CDR3 has 13 amino acids. V was clipped by 9 bases and J by 15 bases, with 25 bases between them. The chain's CDR3 is CASGRVSTDVQYF. The CDR3 coding sequence is TGTGCCAGTGGCAGAGTGAGCACAGATGTGCAATATTTT.

The J gene is TRBJ1-5, the V gene TRBV5-1; no reliable D call. Germline loops: CDR1 SGHRS, CDR2 YFSETQ. Trimming cost V 4 bases and J 4 bases, with 12 bases left between them. This CDR3 comprises 14 residues. This chain's CDR3 is CASSTGGKNQPQHF. CDR3 nucleotides: TGCGCCAGCAGCACGGGAGGCAAGAATCAGCCCCAGCATTTT.

The rearrangement joins TRBV29-1 to TRBJ2-5; D call uncertain. With 5 bases removed from V and 7 bases from J, the gap between germline ends came to 8 bases. The CDR3 is made up of 10 amino acids. The germline gives CDR1 SQVTM, CDR2 ANQGSEA. The DNA for the CDR3 is TGCAGCGTTCGAAGTGGGACCCAGTACTTC. Protein product: CSVRSGTQYF.

The chain links TRBV12-3 or TRBV12-4 to TRBJ1-2; D gene unclear. The length of the CDR3 is 12 residues. V was cut by 2 bases and J by 11 bases, with 12 bases left in between. CDR3 protein: CASSLYDVGYTF. The CDR3 DNA is TGTGCCAGCAGTTTATACGACGTTGGATACACCTTC.

The chain links TRBV10-3 to TRBJ1-3; D remains unclear. Trimming pared 8 bases from V and 2 bases from J, leaving 10 bases between. Germline CDR1 and CDR2: ENHRY and SYGVKD. This CDR3 comprises 13 residues. The CDR3 DNA sequence: TGTGCCATCCGAAGGGTGCCTGGAAACACCATATATTTT. This sequence encodes CAIRRVPGNTIYF.

This clonotype came up a few times. The genes are TRBV7-2 and TRBJ2-2; 9 bases fit TRBD1. CDR3 length equals 15 residues. The germline gives CDR1 SGHTA, CDR2 FQGNSA. V lost 4 bases, J lost 7 bases, and 7 bases stayed unmatched. The CDR3 DNA is TGTGCCAGCAGCTCGTACAGGGGGCTAGGCGGGGAGCTGTTTTTT. It is translated as CASSSYRGLGGELFF.

The chain is built from TRBV12-3 or TRBV12-4 and TRBJ1-2; TRBD1 matches at 9 bases. The CDR3 spans 15 residues. V shed 5 bases and J 4 bases; nucleotides not matched to a gene: 8. The CDR3 sequence is CASSTGTGWPYGYTF. The CDR3 DNA follows: TGTGCCAGCAGTACCGGGACAGGGTGGCCCTATGGCTACACCTTC.

In its sample, this clonotype was seen a few times. This rearrangement joins TRBV15 to TRBJ1-2; 7 bases are shared with TRBD1. The length of the CDR3 is 16 residues. Germline CDR1 is LNHNV and CDR2 is YYDKDF (reference sequence). V shed 0 bases, J shed 6 bases, and the junction held 10 bases outside the gene matches. As DNA, the CDR3 is TGTGCCACCAGCAGAGATATGGCAGGGGGAGGGGATGGCTACACCTTC. Protein sequence: CATSRDMAGGGDGYTF.